This T cell receptor (beta chain) originates from a study of blood T cell repertoires in COVID-19. The method was immunoSEQ multiplex PCR; TCRdb's version includes in-frame clones alone and lacks a portion of them. The sample includes hundreds of thousands of clones, roughly 86% of them seen just once. This receptor was obtained from a woman in her twenties or thirties who had recovered from COVID-19. Sequenced sample: PBMCs or T cells enriched from blood (not recorded which).

The CDR3 sequence is CASSLGQLTGELFF. Here the CDR3 DNA reads TGTGCCAGCAGCTTGGGACAGCTCACCGGGGAGCTGTTTTTT. This chain connects TRBV5-4 to TRBJ2-2; maybe TRBD1 (5 bases). The germline gives CDR1 SGHNT, CDR2 YYREEE (reference sequence). The V and J ends lost 0 bases and 4 bases respectively, with 7 bases between them. The CDR3 sequence is 14 residues long.